This TCR beta chain was sequenced in a study of cytomegalovirus exposure and HLA in healthy donors. Overall study context: An earlier analysis found 95 million to 140 million unique TCR beta sequences from about 190 million T cells.

Looked up from germline, CDR1 is LNHDA and CDR2 is SQIVND (reference sequence). The CDR3 is made up of 13 amino acids. V lost 8 bases, J lost 1 base, and 9 bases lay in between. With 60 Vbeta and 13 Jbeta primers, the PCR was carried out. Here immunoSEQ multiplex PCR was the method, and the copy in TCRdb shows in-frame clones only, minus some. The sample includes about 150,000 clones, around four fifths of them seen just once. Notes on this clone: Its antigen is not known.

Study-wide points: Most of the CMV-associated TCR beta chains (in a later analysis) appeared to be HLA-restricted. Later analysis demonstrated an association between a missense DCLRE1C variant and TCR beta V- and J-gene trimming.

The chain links TRBV19 to TRBJ2-4; D may be TRBD2 (6 bases). The material sequenced was PBMCs. The origin of this receptor is a boy aged 2-15 years in good health and CMV-seronegative. The CDR3: CASYRGAKNIQYF. CDR3 nucleotides: TGTGCCAGTTATCGGGGGGCCAAAAACATTCAGTACTTC.